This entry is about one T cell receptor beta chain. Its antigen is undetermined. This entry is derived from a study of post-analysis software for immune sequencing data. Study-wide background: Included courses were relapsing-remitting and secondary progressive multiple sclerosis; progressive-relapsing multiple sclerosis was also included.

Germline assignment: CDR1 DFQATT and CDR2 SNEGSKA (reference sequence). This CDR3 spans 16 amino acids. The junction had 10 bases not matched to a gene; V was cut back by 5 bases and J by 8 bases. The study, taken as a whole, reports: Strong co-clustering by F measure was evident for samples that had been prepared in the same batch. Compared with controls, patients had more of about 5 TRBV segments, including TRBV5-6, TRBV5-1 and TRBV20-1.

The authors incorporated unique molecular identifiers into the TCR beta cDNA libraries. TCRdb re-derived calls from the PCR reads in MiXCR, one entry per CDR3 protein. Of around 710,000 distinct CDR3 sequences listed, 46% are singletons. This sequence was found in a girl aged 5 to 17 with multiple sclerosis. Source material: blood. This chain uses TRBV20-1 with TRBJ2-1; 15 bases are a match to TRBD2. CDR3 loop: CSAGTSGGRGWDEQFF. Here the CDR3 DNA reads TGCAGTGCTGGGACTAGCGGGGGGCGAGGTTGGGATGAGCAGTTCTTC.